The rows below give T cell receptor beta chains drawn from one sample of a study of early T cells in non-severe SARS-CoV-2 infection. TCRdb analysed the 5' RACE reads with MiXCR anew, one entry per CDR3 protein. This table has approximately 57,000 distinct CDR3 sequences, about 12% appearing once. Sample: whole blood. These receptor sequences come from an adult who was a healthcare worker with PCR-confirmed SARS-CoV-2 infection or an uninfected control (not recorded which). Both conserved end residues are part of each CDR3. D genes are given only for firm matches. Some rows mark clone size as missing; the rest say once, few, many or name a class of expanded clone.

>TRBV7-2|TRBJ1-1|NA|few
TGTGCCAGCAGCAACCGACAGGCCCATGAAGCTTTCTTT
CASSNRQAHEAFF
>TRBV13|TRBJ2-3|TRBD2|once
TGTGCCAGCAGCCCACCGGGACTAGTGCCCGCAGATACGCAGTATTTT
CASSPPGLVPADTQYF
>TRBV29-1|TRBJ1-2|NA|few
TGCAGCGTTGGACAGATCTATGGCTACACCTTC
CSVGQIYGYTF
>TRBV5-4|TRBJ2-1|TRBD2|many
TGTGCCAGCAGCGTGGGAGCGGGGCGCTCCTACAATGAGCAGTTCTTC
CASSVGAGRSYNEQFF
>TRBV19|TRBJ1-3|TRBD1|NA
TGTGCCACTCATCGGACAGGAGCTCTGTCATACTCTGGAAACACCATATATTTT
CATHRTGALSYSGNTIYF
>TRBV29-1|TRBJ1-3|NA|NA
TGCAGCGTTGAAGATCCCGTGAATGGAAACACCATATATTTT
CSVEDPVNGNTIYF
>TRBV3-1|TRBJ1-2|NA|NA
TGTGCCAGCAGCCAAGACCGGGCTCCCTATGGCTACACCTTC
CASSQDRAPYGYTF
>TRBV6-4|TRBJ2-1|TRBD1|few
TGTGCCAGCAGTGACTCGACAGGGGGCTACAATGAGCAGTTCTTC
CASSDSTGGYNEQFF
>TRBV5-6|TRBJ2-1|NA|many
TGTGCCAGCAGCCCTTCCGGGACATCCTTTGTTGAGTTCTTC
CASSPSGTSFVEFF
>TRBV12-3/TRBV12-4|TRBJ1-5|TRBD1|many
TGTGCCAGCAGTTTGACAGGGAGAAGTCAGCCCCAGCATTTT
CASSLTGRSQPQHF
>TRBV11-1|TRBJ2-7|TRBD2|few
TGTGCCAGCACCATAGGGGTCGGCGGGGGGCCGTCCTACGAGCAGTACTTC
CASTIGVGGGPSYEQYF
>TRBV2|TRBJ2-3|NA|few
TGTGCCAGCAGTGAAGCGCACCGGGGTTGGGATACGCAGTATTTT
CASSEAHRGWDTQYF
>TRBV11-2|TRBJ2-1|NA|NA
TGTGCCCTCAGGGGTTTGTCCTACAATGAGCAGTTCTTC
CALRGLSYNEQFF
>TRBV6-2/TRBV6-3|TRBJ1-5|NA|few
TGTGCCAGCAGCCAGTCCGTCGAGCCCCAGCATTTT
CASSQSVEPQHF
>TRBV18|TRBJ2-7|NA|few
TGTGCCAGCTCACCTACACTGAAGGGCGAGCAGTACTTC
CASSPTLKGEQYF
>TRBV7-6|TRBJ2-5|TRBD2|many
TGTGCCAGTGCCAGCGGGGGGCCCCAAGAGACCCAGTACTTC
CASASGGPQETQYF
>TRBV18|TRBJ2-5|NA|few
TGTGCCAGCTCACCAATTGGAAGCCAAGAGACCCAGTACTTC
CASSPIGSQETQYF
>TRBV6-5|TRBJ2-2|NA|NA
TGTGCCAGCAAGGACATGGGCGGCACCGGGGAGCTGTTTTTT
CASKDMGGTGELFF
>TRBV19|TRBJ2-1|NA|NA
TGTGCCGCACTCTCGAAAGATGGGCATCACCAAAAAAGACAGAACAATGAGCAGTTCTTC
CAALSKDGHHQKRQNNEQFF
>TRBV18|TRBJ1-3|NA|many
TGTGCCAGCTCACCAAAGGAGGCAGTCGGGCACACCATATATTTT
CASSPKEAVGHTIYF
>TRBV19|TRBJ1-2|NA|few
TGTGCCAGTAGTTCCTCACTCTATGGCTACACCTTC
CASSSSLYGYTF
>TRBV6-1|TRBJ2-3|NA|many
TGTGCCAGCAGTGGTTACTCCTTGGGGGGTTCTACGCAGTATTTT
CASSGYSLGGSTQYF